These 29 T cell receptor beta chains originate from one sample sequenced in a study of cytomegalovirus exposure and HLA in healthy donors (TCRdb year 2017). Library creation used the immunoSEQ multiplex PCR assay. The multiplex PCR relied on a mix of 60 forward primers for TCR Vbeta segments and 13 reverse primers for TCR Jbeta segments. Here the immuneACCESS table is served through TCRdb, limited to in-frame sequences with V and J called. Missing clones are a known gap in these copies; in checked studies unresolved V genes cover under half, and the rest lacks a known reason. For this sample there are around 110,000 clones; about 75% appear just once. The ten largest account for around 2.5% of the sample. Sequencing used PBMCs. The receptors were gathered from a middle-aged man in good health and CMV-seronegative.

The CDR3 loop is CASSRLGSSNYGYTF. The CDR3 DNA reads TGTGCCAGCTCCCGCTTGGGCAGTTCGAACTATGGCTACACCTTC. The rearrangement links TRBV19 to TRBJ1-2; D not resolved. Germline lookup yields CDR1 LNHDA and CDR2 SQIVND (reference sequence). Trimming took 9 bases from V and 2 from J, leaving 19 bases between them. The CDR3 is 15 residues long.

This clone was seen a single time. The CDR3 loop reads CASSYLGQITDTQYF. In nucleotides, the CDR3 is TGTGCCAGCAGTTACTTGGGACAGATAACAGATACGCAGTATTTT. The chain is built from TRBV6-6 and TRBJ2-3; TRBD1 matches at 7 bases. This CDR3 comprises 15 residues. The V segment lost 1 base and the J segment 3 bases; nucleotides outside the gene matches: 4. CDR1 is MNHNY, CDR2 SVGAGI, per germline (reference sequence).

The CDR3 region is CASSLMDGMRPQHF. CDR3 in DNA: TGTGCCAGCAGTTTAATGGACGGGATGCGACCCCAGCATTTT. The V and J genes are TRBV28 and TRBJ1-5; D is undetermined. This CDR3 has 14 amino acids. The germline V gene has CDR1 MDHEN and CDR2 SYDVKM. V gave up 2 bases and J gave up 10 bases, with 15 bases separating them.

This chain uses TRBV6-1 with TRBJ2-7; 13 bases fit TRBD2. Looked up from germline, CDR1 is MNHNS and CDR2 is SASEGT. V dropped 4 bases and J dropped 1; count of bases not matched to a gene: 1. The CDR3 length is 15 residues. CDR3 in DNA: TGTGCCAGCAGTGGACTAGCGGGGGGATCCTACGAGCAGTACTTC. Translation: CASSGLAGGSYEQYF.

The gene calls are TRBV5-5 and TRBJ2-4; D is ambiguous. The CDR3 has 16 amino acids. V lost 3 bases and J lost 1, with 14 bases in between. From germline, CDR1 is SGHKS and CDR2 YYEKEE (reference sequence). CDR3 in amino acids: CASSSSGHTAKNIQYF. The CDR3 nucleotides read TGTGCCAGCAGCTCAAGTGGGCATACGGCCAAAAACATTCAGTACTTC.

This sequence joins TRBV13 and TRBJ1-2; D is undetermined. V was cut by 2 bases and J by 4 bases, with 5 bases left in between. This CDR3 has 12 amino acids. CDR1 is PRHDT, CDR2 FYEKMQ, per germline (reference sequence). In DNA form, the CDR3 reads TGTGCCAGCAGCTTATCATCCTATGGCTACACCTTC. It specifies CASSLSSYGYTF. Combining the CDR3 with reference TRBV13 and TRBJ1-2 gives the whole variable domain AAGVIQSPRHLIKEKRETATLKCYPIPRHDTVYWYQQGPGQDPQFLISFYEKMQSDKGSIPDRFSAQQFSDYHSELNMSSLELGDSALYFCASSLSSYGYTFGSGTRLTVV.

This CDR3 reads CASSDFGVEETQYF. The CDR3 DNA reads as TGTGCCAGCAGTGATTTCGGTGTCGAAGAGACCCAGTACTTC. The V call is TRBV2, the J call TRBJ2-5; D uncertain. V dropped 3 bases and J dropped 3 bases, with 11 bases sitting between them. This CDR3 is 14 amino acids long. Germline V lookup: CDR1 SNHLY, CDR2 FYNNEI.

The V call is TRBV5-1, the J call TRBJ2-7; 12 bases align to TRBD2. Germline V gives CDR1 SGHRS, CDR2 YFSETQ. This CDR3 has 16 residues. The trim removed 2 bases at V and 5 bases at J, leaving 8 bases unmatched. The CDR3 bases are TGCGCCAGCAGCTTCCGAGCTAGCGGGGGGGCCCACGAGCAGTACTTC. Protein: CASSFRASGGAHEQYF.

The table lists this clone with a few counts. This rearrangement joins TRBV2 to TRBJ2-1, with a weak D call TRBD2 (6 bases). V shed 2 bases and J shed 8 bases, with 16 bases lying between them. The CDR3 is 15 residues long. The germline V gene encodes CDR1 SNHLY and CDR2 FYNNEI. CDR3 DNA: TGTGCCAGCAGTGAATCGGGGGAGACGGGCTATGAGCAGTTCTTC. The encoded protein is CASSESGETGYEQFF.

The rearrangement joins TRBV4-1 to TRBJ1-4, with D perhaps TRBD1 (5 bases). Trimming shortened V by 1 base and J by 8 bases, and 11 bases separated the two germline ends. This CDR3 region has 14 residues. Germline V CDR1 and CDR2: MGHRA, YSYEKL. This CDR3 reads CASSQAANREKLFF. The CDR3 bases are TGCGCCAGCAGCCAAGCTGCAAACAGGGAAAAACTGTTTTTT.

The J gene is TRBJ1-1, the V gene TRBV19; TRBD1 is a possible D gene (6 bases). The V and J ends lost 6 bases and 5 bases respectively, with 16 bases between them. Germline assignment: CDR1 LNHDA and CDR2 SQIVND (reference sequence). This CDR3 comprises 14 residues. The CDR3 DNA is TGTGCCAGTAGGCTTCTGGAAACAGGGACTGAAGCTTTCTTT. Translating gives CASRLLETGTEAFF.

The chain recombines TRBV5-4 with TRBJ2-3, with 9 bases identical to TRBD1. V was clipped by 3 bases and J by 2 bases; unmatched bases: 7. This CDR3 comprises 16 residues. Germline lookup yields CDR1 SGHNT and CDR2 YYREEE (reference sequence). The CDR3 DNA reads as TGTGCCAGCAGCTCCCCTGGGGACAGGGTCACAGATACGCAGTATTTT. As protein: CASSSPGDRVTDTQYF.

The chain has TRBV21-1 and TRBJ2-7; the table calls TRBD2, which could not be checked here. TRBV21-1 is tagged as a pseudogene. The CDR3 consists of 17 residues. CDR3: CASSKVSPSGVPYEQYF. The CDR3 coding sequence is TGTGCCAGCAGCAAAGTCAGCCCTAGCGGGGTCCCCTACGAGCAGTACTTC.

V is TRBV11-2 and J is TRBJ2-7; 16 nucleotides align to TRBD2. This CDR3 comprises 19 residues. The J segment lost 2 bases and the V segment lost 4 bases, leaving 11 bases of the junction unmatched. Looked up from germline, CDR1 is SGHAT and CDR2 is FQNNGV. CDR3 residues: CASSSGLAGGPGLPYEQYF. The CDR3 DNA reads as TGTGCCAGCAGCTCGGGACTAGCGGGGGGGCCGGGGTTGCCCTACGAGCAGTACTTC.

The DNA for the CDR3 is TGTGCCAGTAGTCCTACAGGGGACAACTATGGCTACACCTTC. Amino acid sequence: CASSPTGDNYGYTF. This chain uses TRBV19 with TRBJ1-2, with 7 bases identical to TRBD1. CDR1 LNHDA and CDR2 SQIVND come from the germline V gene (reference sequence). Trimming took 5 bases from V and 2 from J; bases not matched to a gene: 5. There are 14 residues in the CDR3.

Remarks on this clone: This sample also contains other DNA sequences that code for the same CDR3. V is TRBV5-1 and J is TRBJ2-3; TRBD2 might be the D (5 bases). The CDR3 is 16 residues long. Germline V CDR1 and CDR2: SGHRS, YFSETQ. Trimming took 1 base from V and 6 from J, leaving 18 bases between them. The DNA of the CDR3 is TGCGCCAGCAGCTTGATTTTGAGGGCTGGTGGGGATACGCAGTATTTT. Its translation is CASSLILRAGGDTQYF.

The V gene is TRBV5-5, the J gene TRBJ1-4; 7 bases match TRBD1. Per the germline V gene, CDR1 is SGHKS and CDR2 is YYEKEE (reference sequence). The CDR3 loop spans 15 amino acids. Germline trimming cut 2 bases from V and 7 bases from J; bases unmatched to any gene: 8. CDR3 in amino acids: CASSFRQGSGEKLFF. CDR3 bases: TGTGCCAGCAGCTTCAGACAGGGAAGTGGTGAAAAACTGTTTTTT.

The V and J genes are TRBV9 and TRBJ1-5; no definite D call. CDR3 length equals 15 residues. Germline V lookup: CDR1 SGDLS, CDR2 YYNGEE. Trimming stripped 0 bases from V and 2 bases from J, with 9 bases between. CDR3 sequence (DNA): TGTGCCAGCAGCGTAGAACCGTCGGGCAATCAGCCCCAGCATTTT. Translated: CASSVEPSGNQPQHF.

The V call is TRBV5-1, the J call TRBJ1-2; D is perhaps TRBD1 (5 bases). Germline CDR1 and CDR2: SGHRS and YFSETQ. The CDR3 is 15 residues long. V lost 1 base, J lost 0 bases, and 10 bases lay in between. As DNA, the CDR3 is TGCGCCAGCAGCTTGTCGACAGCAACTAACTATGGCTACACCTTC. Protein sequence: CASSLSTATNYGYTF.

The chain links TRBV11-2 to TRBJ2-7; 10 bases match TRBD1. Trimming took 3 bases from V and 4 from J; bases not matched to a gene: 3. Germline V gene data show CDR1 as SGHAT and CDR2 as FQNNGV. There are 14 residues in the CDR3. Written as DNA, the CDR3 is TGTGCCAGCAGCTTTCCGGGACAGGGGTACGAGCAGTACTTC. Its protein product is CASSFPGQGYEQYF.

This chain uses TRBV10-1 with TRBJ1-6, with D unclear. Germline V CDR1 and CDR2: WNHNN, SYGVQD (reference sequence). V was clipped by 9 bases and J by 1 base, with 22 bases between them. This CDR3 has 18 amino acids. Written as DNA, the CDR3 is TGCGCCAGGTTCTACAGAGCACCCTTTGAATCCTATAATTCACCCCTCCACTTT. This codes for CARFYRAPFESYNSPLHF.

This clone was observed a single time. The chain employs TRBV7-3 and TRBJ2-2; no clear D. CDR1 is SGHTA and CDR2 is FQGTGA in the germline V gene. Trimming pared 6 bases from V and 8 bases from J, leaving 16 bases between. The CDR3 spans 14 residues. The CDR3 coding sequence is TGTGCCAGCAGTCCAGGATCTTCGGAAGGGGAGCTGTTTTTT. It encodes CASSPGSSEGELFF.

The chain's CDR3 is CASSSRTDSSYEQYF. The CDR3 DNA is TGTGCCAGCAGTTCACGGACAGACAGCTCCTACGAGCAGTACTTC. The rearrangement uses TRBV6-5 and TRBJ2-7, with a tentative D call TRBD1 (6 bases). Germline V gene sequence: CDR1 MNHEY, CDR2 SVGAGI. V gave up 4 bases and J gave up 0 bases, with 13 bases separating them. The CDR3 totals 15 residues.

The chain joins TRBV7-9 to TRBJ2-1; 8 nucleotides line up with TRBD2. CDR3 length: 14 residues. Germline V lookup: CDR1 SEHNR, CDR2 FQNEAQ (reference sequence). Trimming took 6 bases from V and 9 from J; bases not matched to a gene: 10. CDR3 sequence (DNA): TGTGCCAGCAGTGCGGGGGGCCCGGGAGGTGAGCAGTTCTTC. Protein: CASSAGGPGGEQFF.

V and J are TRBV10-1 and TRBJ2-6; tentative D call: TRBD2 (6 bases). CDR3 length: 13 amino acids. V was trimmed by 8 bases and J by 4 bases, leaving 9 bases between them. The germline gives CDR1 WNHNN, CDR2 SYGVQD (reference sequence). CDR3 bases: TGCGCCAGCGGAGGGTCCGGGGCCAACGTCCTGACTTTC. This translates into CASGGSGANVLTF.

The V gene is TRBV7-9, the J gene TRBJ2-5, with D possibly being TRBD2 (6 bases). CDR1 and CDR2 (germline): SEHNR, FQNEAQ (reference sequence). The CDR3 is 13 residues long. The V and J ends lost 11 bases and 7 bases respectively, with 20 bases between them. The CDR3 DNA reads TGTGCCTACGATTGGGGGGAGTTACGGACCCAGTACTTC. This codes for CAYDWGELRTQYF.

The CDR3 protein is CASSVSGLEYNEQFF. In DNA, the CDR3 is TGTGCCAGCAGCGTATCCGGACTAGAATACAATGAGCAGTTCTTC. The chain links TRBV9 to TRBJ2-1; 7 bases fit TRBD2. V was clipped by 1 base and J by 4 bases; unmatched bases: 5. The germline V gene encodes CDR1 SGDLS and CDR2 YYNGEE. The CDR3 extends over 15 amino acids.

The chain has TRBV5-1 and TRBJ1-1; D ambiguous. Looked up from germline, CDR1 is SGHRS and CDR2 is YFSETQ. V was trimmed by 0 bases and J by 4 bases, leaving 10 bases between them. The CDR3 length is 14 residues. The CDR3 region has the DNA TGCGCCAGCAGCTTGGGGTTATACGGCACTGAAGCTTTCTTT. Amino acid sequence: CASSLGLYGTEAFF.

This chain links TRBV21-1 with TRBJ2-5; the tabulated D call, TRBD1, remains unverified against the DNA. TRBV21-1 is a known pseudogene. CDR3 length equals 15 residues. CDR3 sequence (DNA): TGTGCCAGCAGCTCTCATGGGGGACAGCAAGAGACCCAGTACTTC. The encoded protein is CASSSHGGQQETQYF.